The following is a T cell receptor beta chain sequence with its context. The source of the sample is a study of shared clonotypes between healthy human individuals. This table comes from immunoSEQ multiplex PCR, and its TCRdb copy is limited to in-frame clones, with some not included. The sample lists roughly 500,000 clones; 78% were seen once. Trimming removed 7 bases at V and 2 bases at J, with 14 bases between. This CDR3 spans 14 amino acids. The germline CDR1 and CDR2 sequences are SGHTA and FQGNSA. The clonotype originates from a woman in her thirties or forties in good health. Some clones in this sample may be carry-over from other donors' samples. V gene TRBV7-2 combines with J gene TRBJ1-2; perhaps TRBD1 as D (5 bases). Sequenced material: PBMCs. This CDR3 is CASTIAAGNYGYTF. CDR3 bases: TGTGCCAGCACCATAGCGGCAGGGAACTATGGCTACACCTTC.